This TCR beta chain stems from a study of cytomegalovirus exposure and HLA in healthy donors. CDR3 length equals 18 residues. CDR1 is KGHSH and CDR2 is LQKENI in the germline V gene. Trimming cost V 3 bases and J 4 bases, with 22 bases left between them. Whole-study findings and limits: A missense DCLRE1C variant was associated with V- and J-gene trimming of TCR beta chains in a later analysis, and an independent cohort replicated the association.

Comments on this clone: The antigen is undetermined.

PCR employed 60 Vbeta and 13 Jbeta primers. TCRdb's table, derived via immunoSEQ multiplex PCR, lists solely in-frame clones and lacks some. This table holds around 140,000 clones, approximately 77% found once. Specimen: PBMCs. The TCR comes from a woman aged 55-69 years in good health and CMV-seronegative. J is TRBJ2-1 and V is TRBV18, with D perhaps TRBD2 (6 bases). CDR3 in amino acids: CASSPAGRRGARYNEQFF. CDR3 DNA sequence: TGTGCCAGCTCACCCGCGGGAAGGCGGGGAGCCCGTTACAATGAGCAGTTCTTC.